Listed below are T cell receptor beta chains from one sample, sequenced in a study of diagnostic markers for celiac disease. TCRdb derives one entry per CDR3 protein from the reads, leaving out DNA. Its table lists fewer than 2,000 distinct CDR3 sequences. The specimen sequenced was either unsorted cells or a sorted T cell fraction (not recorded which). These TCRs come from a human donor. Both conserved end residues are part of each CDR3. A row's size may be missing; if present it is once, few, many or a size class.

v_gene	abundance	j_gene	CDR3aa
TRBV7-9	NA	TRBJ1-2	CASSLGGSYTF
TRBV28	medium-sized	TRBJ1-3	CARSTLRNTIYF
TRBV18	medium-sized	TRBJ2-2	CASSPKSQGYTGELFF
TRBV24-1	large	TRBJ2-2	CATSDMTGLAGELFF
TRBV27	medium-sized	TRBJ1-4	CASSLTGGRLANEKLFF
TRBV4-1	medium-sized	TRBJ2-7	CASSLGLRQYF
TRBV20-1	medium-sized	TRBJ2-4	CSADRLNTLAKNIQYF
TRBV4-3	NA	TRBJ2-1	CASSQDLGGGESLLSNEQFF
TRBV20-1	large	TRBJ1-2	CSAGQGASGYTF
TRBV6-1	NA	TRBJ1-1	CACDGQYTEAFF
TRBV20-1	medium-sized	TRBJ2-5	CSARSEREGLRSGTQYF
TRBV5-1	large	TRBJ1-1	CASSAGNTEAFF
TRBV21-1	medium-sized	TRBJ2-7	CATPRRSYEQYF
TRBV20-1	medium-sized	TRBJ2-1	CSAREPWTSGRAARNEQFF
TRBV2	medium-sized	TRBJ1-4	CASSAYRGTNEKLFF
TRBV5-4	medium-sized	TRBJ2-1	CASSLSVTSGMGVASNEQFF
TRBV6-5	NA	TRBJ1-1	CASSFTRGVLRGTEAFF
TRBV28	large	TRBJ2-5	CASSTSTSGRGETQYF
TRBV19	NA	TRBJ1-2	CASSMPVYGYTF
TRBV5-4	NA	TRBJ1-1	CASSLSDSPFEAFF
TRBV28	medium-sized	TRBJ1-1	CASSLGAKFSEAFF
TRBV2	medium-sized	TRBJ2-7	CASSESARGRTYF
TRBV9	medium-sized	TRBJ2-1	CASSGGYEQFF
TRBV4-2	medium-sized	TRBJ1-4	CASSQFGGQAPNEKLFF
TRBV12-3/TRBV12-4	medium-sized	TRBJ1-4	CASSLGGRLEKLFF
TRBV27	NA	TRBJ1-6	CASSASGTGLPPLHF
TRBV7-2	medium-sized	TRBJ2-2	CASSFGAIGELFF
TRBV4-3	medium-sized	TRBJ2-2	CASSQDRGLPTGELFF
TRBV20-1	medium-sized	TRBJ1-1	CSAPCGAPREEAFF
TRBV20-1	large	TRBJ2-5	CSAREQETQYF
TRBV6-5	NA	TRBJ2-1	CASSYSGVEQFF
TRBV12-3/TRBV12-4	NA	TRBJ1-1	CASSPMGSGRDTEAFF
TRBV28	large	TRBJ1-1	CAIQTGAGNTEAFF
TRBV10-3	large	TRBJ1-1	CAISESQGATEAFF
TRBV28	large	TRBJ1-2	CASAQGEGTYGYTF